This TCR beta chain was sequenced in a study of control samples from healthy donors and cancer patients. Sequenced by immunoSEQ multiplex PCR; TCRdb stores in-frame clones only, minus some. The table has around 100,000 clones, roughly 87% seen once; the top ten hold under 20%. J gave up 7 bases and V 4 bases, and 4 bases lay outside the gene matches. This CDR3 is 14 amino acids long. The V gene's germline CDR1 is SGHRS and CDR2 YFSETQ. The sequenced sample consisted of blood. This clonotype was obtained from a woman in her forties or fifties in good health. The chain joins TRBV5-1 to TRBJ1-4; 10 bases agree with TRBD1. The CDR3, as DNA: TGCGCCAGCAGCCGGGACAGGGGACTTGAAAAACTGTTTTTT. Translating gives CASSRDRGLEKLFF.